A selection of T cell receptor beta chains follows, all from one sample in a study of CD8+ T cells in alopecia areata. Profiled with immunoSEQ multiplex PCR; TCRdb holds only in-frame clones, not every one. The top ten clones hold 0.45% to 0.55% of a sample with fewer than 250,000 clones, roughly two fifths of them seen once. Sequenced here: CD4+ T cells sorted from blood, sampled at approximately week 30, from a patient treated with tofacitinib. The receptor set was obtained from a human donor with alopecia areata. Both conserved end residues are part of each CDR3. A D gene is named only where the DNA matches it firmly. The size field is filled for only some rows; it gives once, few, many or a size class.

many,NA,TRBJ2-3,TRBV7-3,TGTGCCAGCAGCCTAACGGGGAGCACAGATACGCAGTATTTT,CASSLTGSTDTQYF
once,NA,TRBJ2-3,TRBV6-1,TGTGCCAGCAGTGAAGGAAGACAGCCCACAGATACGCAGTATTTT,CASSEGRQPTDTQYF
NA,TRBD2,TRBJ2-7,TRBV6-1,TGTGCCAGCAGCGAAGGCCTAGCGGGCACCTACGAGCAGTACTTC,CASSEGLAGTYEQYF
few,NA,TRBJ2-7,TRBV7-8,TGTGCCAGCAGCTTAGCGGGAAGGGAGCAGTACTTC,CASSLAGREQYF
NA,NA,TRBJ2-1,TRBV20-1,TGCAGTGCTAGAGATCGGCGTGAGCAGTTCTTC,CSARDRREQFF
few,NA,TRBJ2-5,TRBV18,TGTGCCAGCTCACCCAGCCCCCAAGAGACCCAGTACTTC,CASSPSPQETQYF
NA,TRBD1,TRBJ1-6,TRBV14,TGTGCCAGCAGCCATCAGGGGGGGATCGGGTCACCCCTCCACTTT,CASSHQGGIGSPLHF
NA,NA,TRBJ1-3,TRBV6-5,TGTGCCAGCAGTTACTCGAGTAAGGGGTCTGGAAACACCATATATTTT,CASSYSSKGSGNTIYF
NA,NA,TRBJ2-2,TRBV4-1,TGCGCCAGCAGCCAAGTCAGGGCAGGGCCCTACACCGGGGAGCTGTTTTTT,CASSQVRAGPYTGELFF
once,NA,TRBJ2-7,TRBV15,TGTGCCACCAGCAGAGGAGGACAGTCCTACGAGCAGTACTTC,CATSRGGQSYEQYF
NA,NA,TRBJ1-3,TRBV10-3,TGTGCCATCAGTGCGTCATGGATGTCTGGAAACACCATATATTTT,CAISASWMSGNTIYF
NA,TRBD1,TRBJ1-6,TRBV7-9,TGTGCCAGCAGCCGGGACAGGGGTCATAATTCACCCCTCCACTTT,CASSRDRGHNSPLHF
few,TRBD2,TRBJ2-1,TRBV7-8,TGTGCCAGCAGCTTAAATCCAAGCGGGGGGAAGGGTGAGCAGTTCTTC,CASSLNPSGGKGEQFF
NA,TRBD2,TRBJ2-1,TRBV27,TGTGCCAGCAGTTTCTGGCTAGCGGTAGGCAATGAGCAGTTCTTC,CASSFWLAVGNEQFF
few,NA,TRBJ2-6,TRBV2,TGTGCCAGCAGGGCGGGAACCGGTGGGGCCAACGTCCTGACTTTC,CASRAGTGGANVLTF
NA,NA,TRBJ2-3,TRBV10-2,TGCGCCAGCAGTGAGGGGCCGGGAGATACGCAGTATTTT,CASSEGPGDTQYF
NA,NA,TRBJ2-7,TRBV29-1,TGCAGCGCCCGGGTTGGACCCTACGAGCAGTACTTC,CSARVGPYEQYF
NA,NA,TRBJ2-1,TRBV2,TGTGCCAGCAGGTCTGACAGCTACAATGAGCAGTTCTTC,CASRSDSYNEQFF
few,NA,TRBJ2-4,TRBV19,TGTGCCAGTAGGGGACCCAATAACATTCAGTACTTC,CASRGPNNIQYF
NA,TRBD1,TRBJ1-2,TRBV7-9,TGTGCCAGCAGTCCAGGGGGCGCGAGCTATGGCTACACCTTC,CASSPGGASYGYTF
few,NA,TRBJ1-1,TRBV7-2,TGTGCCAGCAGTCCTATCCAACAGGGTGGAGAAGCTTTCTTT,CASSPIQQGGEAFF
NA,TRBD2,TRBJ2-1,TRBV11-2,TGTGCCAGCAGCTCGGGACTAGCGGGAGTCATTGAGCAGTTCTTC,CASSSGLAGVIEQFF
NA,NA,TRBJ1-2,TRBV2,TGTGCCAGCAGCTTACTTAAAGGGGATGGCTACACCTTC,CASSLLKGDGYTF
NA,NA,TRBJ2-7,TRBV7-2,TGTGCCAGCAGCGACCCTAGCGTAAGCTACTACGAGCAGTACTTC,CASSDPSVSYYEQYF
NA,NA,TRBJ1-1,TRBV11-2,TGTGCCAGCAGCTTATTCGGCCACGCTTTCTTT,CASSLFGHAFF